This entry lists 12 T cell receptor beta chains sequenced from one sample in a study of blood T cell repertoires in COVID-19. TCRdb keeps only in-frame clones here, not all; method: immunoSEQ multiplex PCR. In the table there are tens of thousands of clones, 80% to 95% of which are singletons. The sample was peripheral blood. These receptors all come from a woman older than 75 with acute or convalescent COVID-19.

The DNA of the CDR3 is TGTGCCAGCTCGCAGGGACTCCCGGAGGGTCAGCCCCAGCATTTT. Its translation: CASSQGLPEGQPQHF. The rearrangement uses TRBV18 and TRBJ1-5; D might be TRBD1 (5 bases). Deletions cut 6 bases from V and 6 bases from J, with 18 bases between. The CDR3 contains 15 residues. Germline lookup yields CDR1 KGHSH and CDR2 LQKENI.

The chain joins TRBV7-9 to TRBJ2-7, with D uncertain. Germline V gene data show CDR1 as SEHNR and CDR2 as FQNEAQ (reference sequence). The length of the CDR3 is 13 residues. V was pared by 3 bases and J by 4 bases, with 10 bases between. Here the CDR3 DNA reads TGTGCCAGCAGCTTCGGTCAAAGTTACGAGCAGTACTTC. The encoded protein is CASSFGQSYEQYF.

V gene TRBV11-3 combines with J gene TRBJ2-5; D perhaps matches TRBD1 (6 bases). Deletions cut 5 bases from V and 2 bases from J, with 12 bases between. Germline CDR1 SGHNT, CDR2 YENEEA. The CDR3 has 14 residues. The CDR3 protein is CASSPTGTQETQYF. The CDR3 DNA reads TGTGCCAGCAGCCCCACCGGGACACAAGAGACCCAGTACTTC.

The chain couples TRBV2 to TRBJ2-1, with 11 nucleotides matching TRBD2. Germline V gene sequence: CDR1 SNHLY, CDR2 FYNNEI. The trim removed 7 bases at V and 4 bases at J, leaving 6 bases unmatched. There are 15 residues in the CDR3. CDR3 protein: CASTFLAGGYNEQFF. For the CDR3, the DNA is TGTGCCAGCACCTTCCTAGCGGGGGGTTACAATGAGCAGTTCTTC.

This CDR3 reads CASSPTWGDGSNTGELFF. CDR3 sequence (DNA): TGTGCCAGCAGCCCGACTTGGGGGGACGGATCTAACACCGGGGAGCTGTTTTTT. The rearrangement uses TRBV11-3 and TRBJ2-2; D is possibly TRBD2 (6 bases). The CDR3 loop spans 18 amino acids. Per germline, CDR1 SGHNT and CDR2 YENEEA. The V end was cut by 5 bases, the J end by 2 bases, with 21 bases between.

The rearrangement links TRBV19 to TRBJ2-1; D is unclear. Trimming took 0 bases from V and 3 from J, leaving 3 bases between them. The V gene's germline CDR1 is LNHDA and CDR2 SQIVND (reference sequence). CDR3 length equals 13 residues. The DNA for the CDR3 is TGTGCCAGTAGTATAGACGGCTACAATGAGCAGTTCTTC. Translated, it gives CASSIDGYNEQFF.

The chain joins TRBV28 to TRBJ2-3; D not certain. V lost 5 bases and J 2 bases, leaving 14 bases between the germline ends. The CDR3 length is 15 residues. Germline CDR1 reads MDHEN; CDR2 reads SYDVKM. The CDR3 loop is CASSPRGRSTDTQYF. The CDR3, as DNA: TGTGCCAGCAGTCCACGAGGCAGATCCACAGATACGCAGTATTTT. The full variable domain, in which reference TRBV28 and TRBJ2-3 provide the parts outside the CDR3, is DVKVTQSSRYLVKRTGEKVFLECVQDMDHENMFWYRQDPGLGLRLIYFSYDVKMKEKGDIPEGYSVSREKKERFSLILESASTNQTSMYLCASSPRGRSTDTQYFGPGTRLTVL.

V gene TRBV9 combines with J gene TRBJ2-7; TRBD1 matches at 7 bases. V was clipped by 0 bases and J by 2 bases; unmatched bases: 8. In germline, CDR1 is SGDLS, CDR2 YYNGEE. This CDR3 contains 16 residues. In DNA, the CDR3 is TGTGCCAGCAGCGTAGACTCGACCGGGACAGCCTACGAGCAGTACTTC. Translating gives CASSVDSTGTAYEQYF. The variable domain in full, with the rest retrieved from reference TRBV9 and TRBJ2-7, is DSGVTQTPKHLITATGQRVTLRCSPRSGDLSVYWYQQSLDQGLQFLIQYYNGEERAKGNILERFSAQQFPDLHSELNLSSLELGDSALYFCASSVDSTGTAYEQYFGPGTRLTVT.

The chain carries TRBV6-5 and TRBJ2-3; unclear D gene. V lost 7 bases and J 5 bases, leaving 13 bases between the germline ends. This CDR3 is built from 13 residues. Germline-derived CDR1 and CDR2 are MNHEY and SVGAGI. Here the CDR3 reads CASTFNPGDTQYF. CDR3 DNA: TGTGCCAGCACTTTCAATCCGGGAGATACGCAGTATTTT.

The chain is built from TRBV10-3 and TRBJ2-1; 9 nucleotides align to TRBD1. Germline CDR1 reads ENHRY; CDR2 reads SYGVKD. The V gene end was trimmed by 4 bases and the J gene end by 0 bases; junction bases not matched to a gene: 7. The CDR3 totals 17 residues. CDR3 bases: TGTGCCATCAGTGTCAGACAGGGGGGAAGCTCCTACAATGAGCAGTTCTTC. This gives the protein CAISVRQGGSSYNEQFF.

This chain links TRBV5-1 with TRBJ2-2; 10 nucleotides agree with TRBD1. V trimming: 0 bases; J trimming: 0 bases; junction bases outside the gene matches: 8. The CDR3 is 19 residues long. The germline gives CDR1 SGHRS, CDR2 YFSETQ. Written as DNA, the CDR3 is TGCGCCAGCAGCTTGGAGCCCGGGACAGGGGCCTCGAACACCGGGGAGCTGTTTTTT. Protein product: CASSLEPGTGASNTGELFF. The full variable domain, in which reference TRBV5-1 and TRBJ2-2 provide the parts outside the CDR3, is KAGVTQTPRYLIKTRGQQVTLSCSPISGHRSVSWYQQTPGQGLQFLFEYFSETQRNKGNFPGRFSGRQFSNSRSEMNVSTLELGDSALYLCASSLEPGTGASNTGELFFGEGSRLTVL.

The chain is built from TRBV7-9 and TRBJ2-7; 8 nucleotides match TRBD2. Germline CDR1 reads SEHNR; CDR2 reads FQNEAQ (reference sequence). The CDR3 covers 17 residues. The V gene end was trimmed by 0 bases and the J gene end by 0 bases; junction bases not matched to a gene: 7. CDR3 sequence reads: CASSLAALAGRSYEQYF. As DNA, the CDR3 is TGTGCCAGCAGCTTAGCAGCTCTAGCGGGTCGCTCCTACGAGCAGTACTTC.